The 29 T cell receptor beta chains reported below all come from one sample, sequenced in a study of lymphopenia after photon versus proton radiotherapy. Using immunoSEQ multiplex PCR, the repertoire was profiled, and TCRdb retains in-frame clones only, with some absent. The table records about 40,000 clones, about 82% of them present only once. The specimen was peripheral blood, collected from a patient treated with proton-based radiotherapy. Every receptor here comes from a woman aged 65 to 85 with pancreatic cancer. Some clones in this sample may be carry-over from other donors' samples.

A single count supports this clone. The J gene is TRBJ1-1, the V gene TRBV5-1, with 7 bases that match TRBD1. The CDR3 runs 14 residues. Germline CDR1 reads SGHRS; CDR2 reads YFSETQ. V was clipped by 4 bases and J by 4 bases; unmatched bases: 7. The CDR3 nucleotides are TGCGCCAGCAGCCTTACAGGGGCAGGCACTGAAGCTTTCTTT. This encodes CASSLTGAGTEAFF.

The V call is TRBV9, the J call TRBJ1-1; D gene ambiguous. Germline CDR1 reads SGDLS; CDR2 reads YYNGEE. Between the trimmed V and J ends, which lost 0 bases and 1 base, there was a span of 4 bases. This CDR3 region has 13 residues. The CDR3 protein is CASSVASNTEAFF. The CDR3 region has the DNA TGTGCCAGCAGCGTAGCCTCGAACACTGAAGCTTTCTTT.

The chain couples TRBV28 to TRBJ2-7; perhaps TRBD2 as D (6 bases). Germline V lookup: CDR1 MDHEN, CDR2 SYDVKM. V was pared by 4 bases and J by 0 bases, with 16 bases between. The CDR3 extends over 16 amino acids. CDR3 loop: CASSYSAGQGSYEQYF. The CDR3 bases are TGTGCCAGCAGTTACTCCGCGGGGCAGGGCTCCTACGAGCAGTACTTC.

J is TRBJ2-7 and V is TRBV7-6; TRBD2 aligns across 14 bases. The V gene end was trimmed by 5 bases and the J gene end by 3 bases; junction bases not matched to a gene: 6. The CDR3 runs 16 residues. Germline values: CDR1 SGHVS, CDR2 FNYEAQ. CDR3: CASSAGTSGSIYEQYF. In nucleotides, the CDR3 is TGTGCCAGCAGCGCCGGGACTAGCGGGAGCATCTACGAGCAGTACTTC. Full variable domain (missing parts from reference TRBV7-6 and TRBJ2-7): GAGVSQSPRYKVTKRGQDVALRCDPISGHVSLYWYRQALGQGPEFLTYFNYEAQQDKSGLPNDRFSAERPEGSISTLTIQRTEQRDSAMYRCASSAGTSGSIYEQYFGPGTRLTVT.

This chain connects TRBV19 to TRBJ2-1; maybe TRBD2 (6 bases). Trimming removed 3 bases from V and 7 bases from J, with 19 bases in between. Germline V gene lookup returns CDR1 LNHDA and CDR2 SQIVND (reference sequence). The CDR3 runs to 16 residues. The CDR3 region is CASSIGGRRGGNEQFF. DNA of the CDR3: TGTGCCAGTAGTATTGGAGGCAGAAGGGGAGGTAATGAGCAGTTCTTC.

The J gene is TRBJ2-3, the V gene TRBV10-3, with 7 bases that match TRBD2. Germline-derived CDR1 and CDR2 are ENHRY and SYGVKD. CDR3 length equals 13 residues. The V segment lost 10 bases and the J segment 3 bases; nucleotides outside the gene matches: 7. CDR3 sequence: CATGAGDTDTQYF. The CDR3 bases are TGTGCCACCGGGGCGGGAGATACAGATACGCAGTATTTT.

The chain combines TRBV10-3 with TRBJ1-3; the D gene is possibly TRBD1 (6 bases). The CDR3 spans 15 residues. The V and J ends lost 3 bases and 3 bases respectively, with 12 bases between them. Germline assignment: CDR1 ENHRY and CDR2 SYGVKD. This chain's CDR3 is CAISESGGNGNTIYF. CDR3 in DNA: TGTGCCATCAGTGAATCGGGGGGCAATGGAAACACCATATATTTT.

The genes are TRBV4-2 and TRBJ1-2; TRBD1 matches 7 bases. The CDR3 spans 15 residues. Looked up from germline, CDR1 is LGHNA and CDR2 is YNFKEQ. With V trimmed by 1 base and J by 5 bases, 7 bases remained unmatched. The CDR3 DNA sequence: TGTGCCAGCAGCCAAGTTATCGGGACAGATTATGGCTACACCTTC. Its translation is CASSQVIGTDYGYTF.

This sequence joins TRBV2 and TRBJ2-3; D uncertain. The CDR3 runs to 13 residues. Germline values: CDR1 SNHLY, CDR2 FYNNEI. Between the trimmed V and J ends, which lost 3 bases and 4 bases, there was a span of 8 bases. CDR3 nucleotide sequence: TGTGCCAGCAGTGAGGCCCGAGCAGATACGCAGTATTTT. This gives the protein CASSEARADTQYF.

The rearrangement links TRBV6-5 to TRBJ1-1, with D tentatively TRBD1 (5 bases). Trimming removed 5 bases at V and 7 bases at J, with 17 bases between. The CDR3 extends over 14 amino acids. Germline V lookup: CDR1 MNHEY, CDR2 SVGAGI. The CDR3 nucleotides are TGTGCCAGCAGTGTTCCGGGGCAAGCTATTGAAGCTTTCTTT. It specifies CASSVPGQAIEAFF.

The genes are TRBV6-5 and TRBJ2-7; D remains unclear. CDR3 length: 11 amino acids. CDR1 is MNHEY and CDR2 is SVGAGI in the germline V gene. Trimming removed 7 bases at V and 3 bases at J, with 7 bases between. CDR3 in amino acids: CASTSSYEQYF. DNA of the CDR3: TGTGCCAGCACCTCCAGCTACGAGCAGTACTTC.

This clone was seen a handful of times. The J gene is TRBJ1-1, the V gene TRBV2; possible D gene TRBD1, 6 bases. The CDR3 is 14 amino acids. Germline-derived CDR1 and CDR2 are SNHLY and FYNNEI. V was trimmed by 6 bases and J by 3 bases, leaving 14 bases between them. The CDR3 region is CASSPGGGHTEAFF. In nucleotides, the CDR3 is TGTGCCAGCAGCCCTGGAGGGGGTCACACTGAAGCTTTCTTT.

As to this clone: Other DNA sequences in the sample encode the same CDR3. CDR3 in DNA: TGCGCCAGCAGCCAAGAGGACAGTTCCTACGAGCAGTACTTC. Residues: CASSQEDSSYEQYF. The V call is TRBV4-1, the J call TRBJ2-7; TRBD1 might be the D (6 bases). This CDR3 is built from 14 residues. V was shortened by 0 bases and J by 1 base, with 7 bases between the two germline ends. In germline, CDR1 is MGHRA, CDR2 YSYEKL.

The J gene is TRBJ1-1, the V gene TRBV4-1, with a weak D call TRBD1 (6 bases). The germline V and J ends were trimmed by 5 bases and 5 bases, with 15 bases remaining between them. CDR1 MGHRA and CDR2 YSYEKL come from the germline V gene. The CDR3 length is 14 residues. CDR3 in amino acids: CASSSQGSTTEAFF. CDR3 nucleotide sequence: TGCGCCAGCAGCTCCCAGGGGTCGACTACTGAAGCTTTCTTT.

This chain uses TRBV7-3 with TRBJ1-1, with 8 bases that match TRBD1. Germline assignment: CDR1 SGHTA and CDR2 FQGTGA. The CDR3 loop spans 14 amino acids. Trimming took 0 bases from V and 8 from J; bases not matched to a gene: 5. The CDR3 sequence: CASSLTDRVGEAFF. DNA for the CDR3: TGTGCCAGCAGCTTAACGGACAGGGTGGGCGAAGCTTTCTTT.

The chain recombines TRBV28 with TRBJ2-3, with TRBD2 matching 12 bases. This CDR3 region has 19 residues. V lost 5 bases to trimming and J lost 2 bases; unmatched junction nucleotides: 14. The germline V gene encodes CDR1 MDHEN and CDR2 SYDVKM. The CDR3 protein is CASSPPPGLAGTSTDTQYF. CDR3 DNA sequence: TGTGCCAGCAGTCCCCCCCCCGGACTAGCGGGGACCTCCACAGATACGCAGTATTTT.

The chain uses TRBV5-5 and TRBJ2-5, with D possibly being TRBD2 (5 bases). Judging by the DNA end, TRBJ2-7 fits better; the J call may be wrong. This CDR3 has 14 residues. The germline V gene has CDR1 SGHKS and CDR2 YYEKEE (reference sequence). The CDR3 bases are TGTGCCAGCAGCTTGGACTGGACTTCCTACGAGCAGTACTTC. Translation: CASSLDWTSYEQYF.

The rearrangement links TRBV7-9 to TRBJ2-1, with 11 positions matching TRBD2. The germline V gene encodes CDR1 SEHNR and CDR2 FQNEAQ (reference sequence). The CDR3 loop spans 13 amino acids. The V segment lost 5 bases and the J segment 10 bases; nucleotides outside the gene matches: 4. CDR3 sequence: CASSARTSGEQFF. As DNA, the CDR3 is TGTGCCAGCAGCGCCCGGACTAGCGGGGAGCAGTTCTTC.

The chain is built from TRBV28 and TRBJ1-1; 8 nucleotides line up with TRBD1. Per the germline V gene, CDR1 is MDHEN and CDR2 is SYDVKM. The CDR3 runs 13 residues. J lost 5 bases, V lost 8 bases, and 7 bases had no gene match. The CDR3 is CASEPGGVTEAFF. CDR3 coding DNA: TGTGCCAGCGAGCCAGGGGGCGTGACTGAAGCTTTCTTT.

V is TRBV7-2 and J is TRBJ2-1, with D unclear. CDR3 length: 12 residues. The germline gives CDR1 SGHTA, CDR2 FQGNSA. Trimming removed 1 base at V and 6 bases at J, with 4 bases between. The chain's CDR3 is CASSLVFNEQFF. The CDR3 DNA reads TGTGCCAGCAGCTTAGTTTTCAATGAGCAGTTCTTC.

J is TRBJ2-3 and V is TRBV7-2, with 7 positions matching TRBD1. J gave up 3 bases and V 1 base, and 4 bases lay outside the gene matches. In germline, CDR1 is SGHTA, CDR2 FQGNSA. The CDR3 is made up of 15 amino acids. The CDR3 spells CASSLGRQGTDTQYF. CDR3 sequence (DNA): TGTGCCAGCAGCTTAGGGCGACAGGGAACAGATACGCAGTATTTT.

The DNA of the CDR3 is TGTGCCAGCAGCGGACAGAGCTCTGGGGCCAACGTCCTGACTTTC. Its protein product is CASSGQSSGANVLTF. The chain links TRBV6-1 to TRBJ2-6, with D perhaps matching TRBD1 (6 bases). Trimming took off 6 bases at V and 0 bases at J, with 9 bases between the two ends. The CDR3 is made up of 15 amino acids. Germline V gives CDR1 MNHNS, CDR2 SASEGT.

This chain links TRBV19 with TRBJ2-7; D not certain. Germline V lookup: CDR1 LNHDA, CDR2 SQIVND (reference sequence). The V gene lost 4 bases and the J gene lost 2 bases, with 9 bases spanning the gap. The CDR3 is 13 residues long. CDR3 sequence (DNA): TGTGCCAGTAGTAACCTAGGAACCTACGAGCAGTACTTC. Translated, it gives CASSNLGTYEQYF.

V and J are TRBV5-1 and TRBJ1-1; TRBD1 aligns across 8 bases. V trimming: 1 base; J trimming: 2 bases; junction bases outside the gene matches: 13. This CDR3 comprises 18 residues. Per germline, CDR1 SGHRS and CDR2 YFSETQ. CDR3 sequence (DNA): TGCGCCAGCAGCTTGACTCGAGCAGGGGGCGTAGGTAACACTGAAGCTTTCTTT. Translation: CASSLTRAGGVGNTEAFF. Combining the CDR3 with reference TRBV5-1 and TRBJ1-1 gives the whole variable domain KAGVTQTPRYLIKTRGQQVTLSCSPISGHRSVSWYQQTPGQGLQFLFEYFSETQRNKGNFPGRFSGRQFSNSRSEMNVSTLELGDSALYLCASSLTRAGGVGNTEAFFGQGTRLTVV.

Written as DNA, the CDR3 is TGTGCCAGCAGCCACGGGTTCGGGGGGGCCAACGTCCTGACTTTC. Translating it yields CASSHGFGGANVLTF. The chain recombines TRBV28 with TRBJ2-6; D ambiguous. The V gene lost 6 bases and the J gene lost 4 bases, with 13 bases spanning the gap. The CDR3 extends over 15 amino acids. Germline CDR1 is MDHEN and CDR2 is SYDVKM.

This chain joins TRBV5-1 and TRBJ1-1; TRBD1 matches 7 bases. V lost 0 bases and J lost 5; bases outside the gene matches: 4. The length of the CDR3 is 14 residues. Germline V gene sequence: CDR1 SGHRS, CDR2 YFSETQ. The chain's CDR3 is CASSLAGGQTEAFF. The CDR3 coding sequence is TGCGCCAGCAGCTTGGCAGGGGGGCAAACTGAAGCTTTCTTT.

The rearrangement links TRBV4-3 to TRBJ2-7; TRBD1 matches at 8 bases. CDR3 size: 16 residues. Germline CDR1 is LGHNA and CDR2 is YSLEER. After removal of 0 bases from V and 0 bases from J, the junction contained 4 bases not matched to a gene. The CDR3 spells CASSQDGGQDSYEQYF. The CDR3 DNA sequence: TGCGCCAGCAGCCAAGATGGGGGACAGGACTCCTACGAGCAGTACTTC.

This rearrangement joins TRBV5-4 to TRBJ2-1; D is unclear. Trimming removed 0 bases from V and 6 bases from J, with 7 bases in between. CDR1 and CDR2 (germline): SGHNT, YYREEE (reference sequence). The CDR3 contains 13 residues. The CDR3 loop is CASSLVSGNEQFF. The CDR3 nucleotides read TGTGCCAGCAGCTTGGTATCTGGCAATGAGCAGTTCTTC.

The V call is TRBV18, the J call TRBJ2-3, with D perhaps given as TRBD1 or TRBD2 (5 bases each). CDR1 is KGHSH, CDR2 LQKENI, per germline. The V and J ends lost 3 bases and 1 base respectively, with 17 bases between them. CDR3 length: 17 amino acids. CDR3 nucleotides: TGTGCCAGCTCACCCCCTTTGGGGGAGTTGGGCACAGATACGCAGTATTTT. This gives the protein CASSPPLGELGTDTQYF.